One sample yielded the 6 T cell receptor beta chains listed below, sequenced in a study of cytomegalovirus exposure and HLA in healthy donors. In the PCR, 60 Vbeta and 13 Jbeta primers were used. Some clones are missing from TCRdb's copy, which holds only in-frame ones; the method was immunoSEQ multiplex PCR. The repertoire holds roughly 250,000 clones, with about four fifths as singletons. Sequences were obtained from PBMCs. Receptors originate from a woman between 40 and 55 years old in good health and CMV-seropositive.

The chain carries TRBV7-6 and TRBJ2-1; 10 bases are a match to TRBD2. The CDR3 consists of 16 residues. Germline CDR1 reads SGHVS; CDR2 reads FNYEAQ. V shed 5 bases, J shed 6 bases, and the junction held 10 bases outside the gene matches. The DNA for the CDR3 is TGTGCCAGCAGCCACCTAGCGGGAGAGCTTTTCAATGAGCAGTTCTTC. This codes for CASSHLAGELFNEQFF.

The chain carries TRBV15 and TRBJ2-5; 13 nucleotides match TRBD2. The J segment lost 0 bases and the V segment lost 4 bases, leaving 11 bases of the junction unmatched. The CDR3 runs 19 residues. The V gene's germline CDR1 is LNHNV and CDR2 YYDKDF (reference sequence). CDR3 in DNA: TGTGCCACCAGCAAGACCCCGGGACTAGCGGGAACCGACCAAGAGACCCAGTACTTC. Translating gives CATSKTPGLAGTDQETQYF.

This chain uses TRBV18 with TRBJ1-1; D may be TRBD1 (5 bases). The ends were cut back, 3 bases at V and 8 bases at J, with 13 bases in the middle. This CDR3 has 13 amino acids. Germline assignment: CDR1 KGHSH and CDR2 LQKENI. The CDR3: CASSPPQGGEAFF. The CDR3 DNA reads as TGTGCCAGCTCACCTCCCCAGGGTGGAGAAGCTTTCTTT. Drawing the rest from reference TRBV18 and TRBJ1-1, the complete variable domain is NAGVMQNPRHLVRRRGQEARLRCSPMKGHSHVYWYRQLPEEGLKFMVYLQKENIIDESGMPKERFSAEFPKEGPSILRIQQVVRGDSAAYFCASSPPQGGEAFFGQGTRLTVV.

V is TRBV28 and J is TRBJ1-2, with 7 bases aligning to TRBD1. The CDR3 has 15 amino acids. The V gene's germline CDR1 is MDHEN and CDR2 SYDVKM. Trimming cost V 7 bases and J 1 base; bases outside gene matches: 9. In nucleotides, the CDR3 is TGTGCCAGCAATACGGGACAGCCTTTTAACTATGGCTACACCTTC. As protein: CASNTGQPFNYGYTF.

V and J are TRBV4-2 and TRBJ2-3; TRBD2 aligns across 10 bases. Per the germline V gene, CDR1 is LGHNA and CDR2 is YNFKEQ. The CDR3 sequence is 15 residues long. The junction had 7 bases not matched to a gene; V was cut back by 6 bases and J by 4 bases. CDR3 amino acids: CASRASGSFSDTQYF. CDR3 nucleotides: TGTGCCAGCAGGGCTAGCGGGAGTTTTTCAGATACGCAGTATTTT.

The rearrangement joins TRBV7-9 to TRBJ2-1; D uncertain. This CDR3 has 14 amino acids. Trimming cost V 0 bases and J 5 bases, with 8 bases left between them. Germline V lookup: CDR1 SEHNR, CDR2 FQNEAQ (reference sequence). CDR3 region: CASSLALLHNEQFF. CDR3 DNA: TGTGCCAGCAGCTTAGCTTTACTCCACAATGAGCAGTTCTTC.